Each of the 21 T cell receptor beta chains below was sequenced from the same sample in a study of cytomegalovirus exposure and HLA in healthy donors. Method: immunoSEQ multiplex PCR; TCRdb's copy keeps in-frame clones and lacks some. The sample records 150,000 to 200,000 clones, more than 70% being singletons. The sequencing input was PBMCs. These receptors were collected from a man aged 30 to 45 in good health and CMV-seropositive.

This chain links TRBV5-1 with TRBJ1-1; D remains ambiguous. The CDR3 covers 14 residues. Germline V CDR1 and CDR2: SGHRS, YFSETQ. V shed 1 base and J shed 4 bases, with 11 bases lying between them. CDR3 bases: TGCGCCAGCAGCTTGTCACAGATAGGCACTGAAGCTTTCTTT. Translation gives CASSLSQIGTEAFF.

This clone was counted a few times. The chain recombines TRBV18 with TRBJ2-7; tentative D call: TRBD1 (7 bases). Germline V gene lookup returns CDR1 KGHSH and CDR2 LQKENI. The V end lost 5 bases, the J end lost 6 bases, and 14 bases lay between the germline ends. The CDR3 length is 13 residues. The CDR3 protein is CASSSSGGSEQYF. The CDR3 DNA reads TGTGCCAGCTCAAGTTCAGGGGGGAGCGAGCAGTACTTC.

This clone has a single count. The chain uses TRBV19 and TRBJ1-4; a possible D gene is TRBD1 (6 bases). The CDR3 is 14 amino acids. V was pared by 7 bases and J by 10 bases, with 19 bases between. The V gene's germline CDR1 is LNHDA and CDR2 SQIVND (reference sequence). The CDR3 DNA follows: TGTGCCAGTACCCAACGGGCAGGGGAAGTAAAACTGTTTTTT. Amino acid sequence: CASTQRAGEVKLFF.

The rearrangement links TRBV4-3 to TRBJ1-4, with a weak D call TRBD1 (6 bases). This CDR3 contains 15 residues. Trimming removed 0 bases at V and 7 bases at J, with 12 bases between. CDR1 and CDR2 (germline): LGHNA, YSLEER. As DNA, the CDR3 is TGCGCCAGCAGCCAAGATTACAGGGCGGTTGAAAAACTGTTTTTT. Its translation: CASSQDYRAVEKLFF.

The gene calls are TRBV5-1 and TRBJ1-1, with D uncertain. Germline V gene data show CDR1 as SGHRS and CDR2 as YFSETQ. Trimming left V 7 bases short and J 10 bases short, with 29 bases between. The CDR3 has 16 residues. The CDR3 loop is CASAYSGLAEAGPAFF. The CDR3 DNA follows: TGCGCCAGCGCCTACAGCGGTCTCGCAGAAGCCGGGCCAGCTTTCTTT.

The V call is TRBV6-1, the J call TRBJ1-2; 11 positions agree with TRBD1. V trimming: 10 bases; J trimming: 1 base; junction bases outside the gene matches: 8. Germline loops: CDR1 MNHNS, CDR2 SASEGT. This CDR3 is built from 15 residues. CDR3 bases: TGTGCCACTGCGGGACAGGGGGGACTTAACTATGGCTACACCTTC. Translation: CATAGQGGLNYGYTF.

V is TRBV19 and J is TRBJ1-1, with 11 bases fitting TRBD1. There are 15 residues in the CDR3. The V segment lost 1 base and the J segment 2 bases; nucleotides outside the gene matches: 0. Germline V CDR1 and CDR2: LNHDA, SQIVND (reference sequence). CDR3 sequence: CASSIGTGGNTEAFF. CDR3 nucleotides: TGTGCCAGTAGTATAGGGACAGGGGGCAACACTGAAGCTTTCTTT.

The chain employs TRBV19 and TRBJ2-3, with TRBD1 matching 8 bases. Unmatched junction bases numbered 10, after V lost 7 bases and J lost 4 bases. The germline gives CDR1 LNHDA, CDR2 SQIVND (reference sequence). CDR3 length: 15 amino acids. As DNA, the CDR3 is TGTGCCAGTAATGTCGGACAGGGCGGCGCAGATACGCAGTATTTT. The encoded protein is CASNVGQGGADTQYF.

The chain recombines TRBV19 with TRBJ2-1; D uncertain. Germline values: CDR1 LNHDA, CDR2 SQIVND (reference sequence). The CDR3 is made up of 11 amino acids. Between the trimmed V and J ends, which lost 3 bases and 7 bases, there was a span of 4 bases. As DNA, the CDR3 is TGTGCCAGTAGTATCATGAATGAGCAGTTCTTC. Protein sequence: CASSIMNEQFF.

The V call is TRBV27, the J call TRBJ1-2; 8 bases fit TRBD1. The CDR3 is 16 residues long. The J segment lost 4 bases and the V segment lost 7 bases, leaving 14 bases of the junction unmatched. Germline CDR1 reads MNHEY; CDR2 reads SMNVEV (reference sequence). Here the CDR3 reads CASTKAQGAPVYGYTF. In DNA form, the CDR3 reads TGTGCCAGCACCAAGGCTCAGGGGGCGCCCGTCTATGGCTACACCTTC.

The CDR3 here is CASSFGQGGTETQYF. CDR3 nucleotides: TGTGCCAGCAGCTTCGGACAGGGAGGTACGGAGACCCAGTACTTC. The J gene is TRBJ2-5, the V gene TRBV11-1; 8 bases match TRBD1. With V trimmed by 3 bases and J by 5 bases, 8 bases remained unmatched. This CDR3 is 15 amino acids long. The germline CDR1 and CDR2 sequences are SGHAT and FQDESV (reference sequence).

The rearrangement links TRBV6-6 to TRBJ2-4; D not resolved. The CDR3 covers 15 residues. Germline-derived CDR1 and CDR2 are MNHNY and SVGAGI (reference sequence). The V end was cut by 2 bases, the J end by 0 bases, with 8 bases between. CDR3 bases: TGTGCCAGCAGTTACACGACTGTAGCCAAAAACATTCAGTACTTC. Its translation: CASSYTTVAKNIQYF.

This clone has just a few counts. The gene calls are TRBV28 and TRBJ1-1; D is unclear. This CDR3 region has 15 residues. CDR1 and CDR2 from the germline V gene are MDHEN and SYDVKM. Trimming pared 1 base from V and 3 bases from J, leaving 12 bases between. The CDR3 sequence is CASSLLPLRDTEAFF. The CDR3 DNA is TGTGCCAGCAGTTTATTACCCCTACGTGACACTGAAGCTTTCTTT.

V and J are TRBV7-6 and TRBJ2-2, with 10 bases aligning to TRBD2. The CDR3 loop spans 17 amino acids. The germline V gene encodes CDR1 SGHVS and CDR2 FNYEAQ. V gave up 5 bases and J gave up 0 bases; unmatched junction bases: 6. CDR3 protein: CASSPTSGLSNTGELFF. The DNA of the CDR3 is TGTGCCAGCAGCCCGACTAGCGGGTTATCGAACACCGGGGAGCTGTTTTTT.

This clone was counted once. This rearrangement joins TRBV28 to TRBJ1-2; the match to TRBD1 covers 9 bases. V shed 3 bases and J 7 bases; nucleotides not matched to a gene: 9. Germline values: CDR1 MDHEN, CDR2 SYDVKM. This CDR3 contains 15 residues. The CDR3 DNA sequence: TGTGCCAGCAGTTTCCAACCGGGACAGGGAGGTGGCTACACCTTC. This translates into CASSFQPGQGGGYTF.

The rearrangement links TRBV10-3 to TRBJ1-6; 9 nucleotides agree with TRBD1. Germline V gene data show CDR1 as ENHRY and CDR2 as SYGVKD. V was pared by 3 bases and J by 7 bases, with 10 bases of the junction left unmatched. This CDR3 is built from 17 residues. The CDR3 loop reads CAISESGPGQGNSPLHF. As DNA, the CDR3 is TGTGCCATCAGTGAATCGGGGCCGGGACAGGGAAATTCACCCCTCCACTTT.

The V gene is TRBV30, the J gene TRBJ2-3; D is undetermined. The germline V gene encodes CDR1 GTSNPN and CDR2 SVGIG (reference sequence). Trimming stripped 0 bases from V and 6 bases from J, with 19 bases between. The CDR3 extends over 16 amino acids. CDR3 nucleotides: TGTGCCTGGAGTGTTCGTCGGCGCCTGACTGGGGATACGCAGTATTTT. It yields the protein CAWSVRRRLTGDTQYF.

V is TRBV6-5 and J is TRBJ2-1; 8 bases match TRBD2. V lost 6 bases to trimming and J lost 9 bases; unmatched junction nucleotides: 7. This CDR3 contains 13 residues. Germline V CDR1 and CDR2: MNHEY, SVGAGI. CDR3 sequence: CASRKAGGGEQFF. CDR3 DNA: TGTGCCAGCAGGAAGGCGGGGGGCGGTGAGCAGTTCTTC.

The J gene is TRBJ2-5, the V gene TRBV28, with 8 bases fitting TRBD1. This CDR3 has 16 residues. Per the germline V gene, CDR1 is MDHEN and CDR2 is SYDVKM. V lost 5 bases, J lost 0 bases, and 8 bases stayed unmatched. Here the CDR3 reads CASSLFQGAYQETQYF. CDR3 DNA sequence: TGTGCCAGCAGTCTCTTCCAGGGGGCGTACCAAGAGACCCAGTACTTC.

This clone was counted between two and nine times. The chain is built from TRBV6-6 and TRBJ2-3; 7 nucleotides match TRBD1. J gave up 3 bases and V 6 bases, and 6 bases lay outside the gene matches. Germline CDR1 is MNHNY and CDR2 is SVGAGI (reference sequence). The CDR3 spans 14 residues. The CDR3 sequence is CASRDRKRTDTQYF. CDR3 DNA sequence: TGTGCCAGCAGGGACAGGAAGCGGACAGATACGCAGTATTTT.

The chain combines TRBV25-1 with TRBJ2-3; D gene uncertain. Deletions cut 0 bases from V and 3 bases from J, with 7 bases between. The CDR3 has 14 residues. In germline, CDR1 is MGHDK, CDR2 SYGVNS. This chain's CDR3 is CASSEYFETDTQYF. The CDR3 DNA follows: TGTGCCAGCAGTGAATATTTCGAGACAGATACGCAGTATTTT.